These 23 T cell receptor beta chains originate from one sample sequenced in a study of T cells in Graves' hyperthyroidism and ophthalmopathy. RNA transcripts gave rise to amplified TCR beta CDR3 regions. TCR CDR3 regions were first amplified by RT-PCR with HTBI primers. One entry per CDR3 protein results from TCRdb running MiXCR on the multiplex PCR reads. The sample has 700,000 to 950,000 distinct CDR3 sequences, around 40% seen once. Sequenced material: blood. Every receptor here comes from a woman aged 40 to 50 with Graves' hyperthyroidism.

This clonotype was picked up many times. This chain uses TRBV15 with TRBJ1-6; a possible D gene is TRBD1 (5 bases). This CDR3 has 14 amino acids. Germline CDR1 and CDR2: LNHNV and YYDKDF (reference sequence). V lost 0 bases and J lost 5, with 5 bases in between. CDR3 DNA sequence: TGTGCCACCAGCAGAGAACAGGATAATTCACCCCTCCACTTT. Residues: CATSREQDNSPLHF.

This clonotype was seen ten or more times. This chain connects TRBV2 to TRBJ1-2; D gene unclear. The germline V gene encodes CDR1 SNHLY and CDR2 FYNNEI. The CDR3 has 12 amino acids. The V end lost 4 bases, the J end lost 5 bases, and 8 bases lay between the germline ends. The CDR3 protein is CASSVRGYGYTF. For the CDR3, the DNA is TGTGCCAGCAGTGTTCGGGGATATGGCTACACCTTC.

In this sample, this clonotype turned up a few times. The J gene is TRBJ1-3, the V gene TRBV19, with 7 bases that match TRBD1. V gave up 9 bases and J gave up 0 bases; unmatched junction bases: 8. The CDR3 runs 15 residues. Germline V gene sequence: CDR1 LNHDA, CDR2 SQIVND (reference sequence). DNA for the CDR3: TGTGCCAGCAGGGGGGCCGTAAGCTCTGGAAACACCATATATTTT. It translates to CASRGAVSSGNTIYF.

The CDR3 DNA sequence: TGTGCCAGCAGTAAGGCAGGGGGGAGGCACACTGAAGCTTTCTTT. Amino acid sequence: CASSKAGGRHTEAFF. The chain uses TRBV12-3 or TRBV12-4 and TRBJ1-1, with TRBD1 matching over 7 bases. There are 15 residues in the CDR3. V was pared by 5 bases and J by 3 bases, with 9 bases of the junction left unmatched.

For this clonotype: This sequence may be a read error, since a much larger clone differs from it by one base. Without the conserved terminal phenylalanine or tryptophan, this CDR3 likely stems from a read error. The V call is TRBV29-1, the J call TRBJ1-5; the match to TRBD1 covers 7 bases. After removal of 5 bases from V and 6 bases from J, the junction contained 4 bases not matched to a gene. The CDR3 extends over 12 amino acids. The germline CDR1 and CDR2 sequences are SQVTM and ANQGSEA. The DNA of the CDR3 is TGCAGCGTTCAGACAGGGTCTCAGCCCCAGCATCTT. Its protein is CSVQTGSQPQHL.

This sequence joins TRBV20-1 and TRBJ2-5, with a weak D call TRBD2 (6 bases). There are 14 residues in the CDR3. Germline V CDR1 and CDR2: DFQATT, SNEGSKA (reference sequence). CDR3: CSQDLAEEQETQYF. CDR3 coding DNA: TGCAGCCAAGACTTAGCGGAGGAGCAAGAGACCCAGTACTTC.

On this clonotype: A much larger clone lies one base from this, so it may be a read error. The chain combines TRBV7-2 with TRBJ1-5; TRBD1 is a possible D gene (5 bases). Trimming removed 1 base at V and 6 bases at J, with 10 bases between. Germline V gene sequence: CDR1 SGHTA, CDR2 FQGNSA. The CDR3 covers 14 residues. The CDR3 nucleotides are TGTGCCAGCAGCTTAGTTTGGGGGGGTCAGCCCCAGCATTTT. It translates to CASSLVWGGQPQHF.

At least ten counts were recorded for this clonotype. CDR3 sequence (DNA): TGTGCCAGCAGCGAGATCGGGACAACCTATGGCTACACCTTC. Translation: CASSEIGTTYGYTF. This chain uses TRBV6-2 or TRBV6-3 with TRBJ1-2, with D perhaps matching TRBD1 (6 bases). CDR3 size: 14 residues. Deletions cut 6 bases from V and 4 bases from J, with 15 bases between. CDR1 and CDR2 from the germline V gene are MNHEY and SVGEGT.

CDR3 in DNA: TGTGCCAGTCGGACTAGCGGGGGCCATGAGCAGTTCTTC. It yields the protein CASRTSGGHEQFF. The chain is built from TRBV7-9 and TRBJ2-1; 13 positions match TRBD2. Germline-derived CDR1 and CDR2 are SEHNR and FQNEAQ (reference sequence). The CDR3 has 13 residues. After removal of 9 bases from V and 8 bases from J, the junction contained 4 bases not matched to a gene.

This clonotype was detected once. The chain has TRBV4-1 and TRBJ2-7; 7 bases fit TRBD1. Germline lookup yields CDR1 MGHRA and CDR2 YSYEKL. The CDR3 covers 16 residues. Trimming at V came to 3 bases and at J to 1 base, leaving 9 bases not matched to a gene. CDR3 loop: CASSHPEGAGSYEQYF. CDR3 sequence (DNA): TGCGCCAGCAGCCATCCCGAGGGGGCTGGGTCCTACGAGCAGTACTTC.

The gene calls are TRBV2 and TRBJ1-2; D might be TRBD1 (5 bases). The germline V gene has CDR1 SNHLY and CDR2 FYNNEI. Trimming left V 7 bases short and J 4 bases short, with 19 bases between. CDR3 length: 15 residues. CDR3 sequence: CASTDGGSGRYGYTF. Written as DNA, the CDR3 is TGTGCCAGCACAGACGGGGGATCGGGCCGCTATGGCTACACCTTC.

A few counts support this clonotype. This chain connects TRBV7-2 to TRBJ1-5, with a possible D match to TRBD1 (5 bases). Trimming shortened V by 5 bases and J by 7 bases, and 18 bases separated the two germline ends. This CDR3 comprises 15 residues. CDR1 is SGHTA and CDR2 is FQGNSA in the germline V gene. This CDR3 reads CASSPMGGWGQPQHF. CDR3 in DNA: TGTGCCAGCAGCCCTATGGGGGGATGGGGACAGCCCCAGCATTTT.

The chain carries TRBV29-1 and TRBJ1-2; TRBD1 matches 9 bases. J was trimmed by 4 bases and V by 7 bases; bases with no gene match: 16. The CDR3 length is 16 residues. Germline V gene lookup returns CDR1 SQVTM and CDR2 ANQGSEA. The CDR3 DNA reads TGCAGCGCCGAAGACCATGGGACAGGGTTACCCTATGGCTACACCTTC. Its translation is CSAEDHGTGLPYGYTF.

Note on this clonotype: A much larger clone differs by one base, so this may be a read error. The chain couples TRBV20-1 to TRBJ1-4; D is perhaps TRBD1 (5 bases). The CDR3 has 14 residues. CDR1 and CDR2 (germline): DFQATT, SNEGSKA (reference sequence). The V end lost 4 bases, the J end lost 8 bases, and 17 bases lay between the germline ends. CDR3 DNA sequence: TGCAGTGCTATAGACATGGGGGGAGAAGAAAAACTGTTTTTT. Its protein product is CSAIDMGGEEKLFF.

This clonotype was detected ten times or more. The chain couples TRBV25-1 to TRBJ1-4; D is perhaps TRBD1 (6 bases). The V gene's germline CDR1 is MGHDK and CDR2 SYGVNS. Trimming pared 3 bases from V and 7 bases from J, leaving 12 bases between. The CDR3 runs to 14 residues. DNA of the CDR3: TGTGCCAGCAGTGACCGGACAGTAGTTGAAAAACTGTTTTTT. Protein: CASSDRTVVEKLFF.

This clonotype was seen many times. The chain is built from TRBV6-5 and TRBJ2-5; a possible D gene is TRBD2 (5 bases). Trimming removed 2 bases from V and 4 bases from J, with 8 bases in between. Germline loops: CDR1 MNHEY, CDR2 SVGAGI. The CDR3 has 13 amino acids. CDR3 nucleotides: TGTGCCAGCAGTTACCTAGCTCGAGAGACCCAGTACTTC. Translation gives CASSYLARETQYF.

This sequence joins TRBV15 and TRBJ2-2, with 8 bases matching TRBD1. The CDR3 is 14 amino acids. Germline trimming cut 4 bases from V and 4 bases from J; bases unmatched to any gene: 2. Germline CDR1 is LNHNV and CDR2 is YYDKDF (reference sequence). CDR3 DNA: TGTGCCACCAGCACGCAGGGGGCCACCGGGGAGCTGTTTTTT. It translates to CATSTQGATGELFF. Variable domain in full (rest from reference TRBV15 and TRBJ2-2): DAMVIQNPRYQVTQFGKPVTLSCSQTLNHNVMYWYQQKSSQAPKLLFHYYDKDFNNEADTPDNFQSRRPNTSFCFLDIRSPGLGDTAMYLCATSTQGATGELFFGEGSRLTVL.

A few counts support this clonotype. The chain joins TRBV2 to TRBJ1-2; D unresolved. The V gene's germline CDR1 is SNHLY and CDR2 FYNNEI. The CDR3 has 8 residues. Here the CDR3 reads CANYGYTF. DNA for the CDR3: TGTGCTAACTATGGCTACACCTTC.

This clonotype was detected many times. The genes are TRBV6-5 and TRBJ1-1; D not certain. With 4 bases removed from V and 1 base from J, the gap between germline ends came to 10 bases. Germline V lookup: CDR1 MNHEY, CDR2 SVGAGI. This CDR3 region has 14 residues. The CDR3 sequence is CASSLTSKNTEAFF. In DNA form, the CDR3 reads TGTGCCAGCAGTTTGACATCGAAGAACACTGAAGCTTTCTTT.

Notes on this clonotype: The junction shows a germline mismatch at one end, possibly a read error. The CDR3 reads CASSLDRKRSYEQYF. In nucleotides, the CDR3 is TGCGCCAGCAGCCTAGACAGAAAACGCTCCTACGAGCAGTACTTC. The chain joins TRBV7-2 to TRBJ2-7; TRBD1 might be the D (5 bases). Looked up from germline, CDR1 is SGHTA and CDR2 is FQGNSA. The CDR3 spans 15 residues.

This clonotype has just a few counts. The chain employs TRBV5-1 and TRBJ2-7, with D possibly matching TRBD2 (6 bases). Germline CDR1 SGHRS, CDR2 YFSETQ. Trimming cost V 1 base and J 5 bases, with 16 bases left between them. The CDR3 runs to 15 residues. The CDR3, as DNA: TGCGCCAGCAGCTTGAATAGGCAGGGAGGCGACGAGCAGTACTTC. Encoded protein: CASSLNRQGGDEQYF.

The CDR3 DNA follows: TGTGCCAGCCATCAACCGGGACAGAGCTCCTACGAGCAGTACTTC. Protein product: CASHQPGQSSYEQYF. The chain links TRBV2 to TRBJ2-7; 7 positions agree with TRBD1. Germline V gene data show CDR1 as SNHLY and CDR2 as FYNNEI. There are 15 residues in the CDR3. The V and J ends lost 8 bases and 0 bases, in that order; junction bases with no gene match: 10. Complete variable domain (other parts from reference TRBV2 and TRBJ2-7): EPEVTQTPSHQVTQMGQEVILRCVPISNHLYFYWYRQILGQKVEFLVSFYNNEISEKSEIFDDQFSVERPDGSNFTLKIRSTKLEDSAMYFCASHQPGQSSYEQYFGPGTRLTVT.

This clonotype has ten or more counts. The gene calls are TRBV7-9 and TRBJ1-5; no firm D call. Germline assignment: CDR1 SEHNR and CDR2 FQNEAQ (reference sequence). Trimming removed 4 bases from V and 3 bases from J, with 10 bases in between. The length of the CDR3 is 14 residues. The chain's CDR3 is CASSSPDLNQPQHF. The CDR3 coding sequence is TGTGCCAGCAGCTCACCGGATCTCAATCAGCCCCAGCATTTT.